This TCR beta chain is from a study of human T cells and chemical hapten exposure. The wider study: Skin of the upper inner arm, around 2 cm by around 2 cm, received 2% DPC for sensitization. 0.01% DPC was applied to the upper back in patch tests, which were read at 6 days.

Indicated time point: patch test 2, 6 weeks after DPC sensitization. Regarding treatment: therapeutic diphenylcyclopropenone sensitization with weekly scalp DPC. Non-pregnant alopecia patients aged 18 to 70, suitable for DPC therapy. The starting material, unfractionated whole blood, was used for total RNA extraction. TCRdb independently ran MiXCR on the RACE reads; one entry per CDR3 protein. The sample has some 96,000 distinct CDR3 sequences, 7% to 10% seen once; the top ten hold just over 2%. Trimming shortened V by 2 bases and J by 5 bases, and 18 bases separated the two germline ends. The germline gives CDR1 MGHDK, CDR2 SYGVNS. The CDR3 consists of 17 residues.

The genes are TRBV25-1 and TRBJ1-4, with TRBD1 as a possible D gene (6 bases). This TCR was recovered from a woman in her 40s with alopecia areata. Some clones in this sample may be carry-over from other donors' samples. The specimen was whole blood, collected in connection with sensitization to the hapten diphenylcyclopropenone (DPC). CDR3 residues: CASSEVPLDRSNEKLFF. CDR3 nucleotide sequence: TGTGCCAGCAGTGAAGTCCCCCTCGACAGGTCGAATGAAAAACTGTTTTTT.